This T cell receptor (beta chain) was profiled in a study of human T cells and chemical hapten exposure. TCRdb processed the RACE reads anew with MiXCR; each CDR3 protein has one entry. The table has approximately 350,000 distinct CDR3 sequences, 6% to 7% seen once. This clonotype is medium-sized (0.01 to 0.1%) in the sample. What it binds is not known. The CDR3 is 14 residues long. Deletions cut 3 bases from V and 3 bases from J, with 11 bases between. Per the germline V gene, CDR1 is SEHNR and CDR2 is FQNEAQ (reference sequence). Time point meaning: patch test 2, 6 weeks after DPC sensitization. Treatment described: therapeutic diphenylcyclopropenone sensitization with weekly scalp DPC. Donors were 18 to 70-year-old alopecia patients suitable for DPC. Whole-study results and caveats: No alteration of TCRs above 1 in 1000 frequency was seen with DPC sensitization.

The source material was whole blood, sampled in connection with sensitization to the hapten diphenylcyclopropenone (DPC). The TCR comes from a woman under 30 with alopecia areata. Some clones in this sample may be carry-over from other donors' samples. The chain has TRBV7-9 and TRBJ1-1; D is ambiguous. CDR3 amino acids: CASSFPHMDTEAFF. CDR3 bases: TGTGCCAGCAGCTTTCCGCACATGGACACTGAAGCTTTCTTT.